The TCR beta chain under discussion was sequenced for a study of Tregs in tolerant kidney transplant recipients. General observations from the study: Tregs expanded with activated donor B cells seemed most donor-specific. The small number of patients limits these findings pending further validation.

Some clones are missing from TCRdb's copy, which holds only in-frame ones; the method was immunoSEQ multiplex PCR. This table holds about 56,000 clones, about 86% found once. Notes on this clone: The antigen remains unidentified.

V shed 5 bases and J 0 bases; nucleotides not matched to a gene: 6. The CDR3 has 16 amino acids. From germline, CDR1 is SGHTA and CDR2 FQGNSA. Unstimulated regulatory T cells (CD4+CD25+CD127-), CD4+CD25- non-regulatory cells, CD4 and CD8 cells were FACS-sorted from thawed PBMCs. Sequencing was done on a sample of CD4+ T cells from blood. This sequence was found in a human donor in good health. The chain recombines TRBV7-2 with TRBJ1-5; 8 nucleotides align to TRBD1. The CDR3 sequence: CASSTLTGVSNQPQHF. The CDR3 region has the DNA TGTGCCAGCAGCACATTGACAGGGGTTAGCAATCAGCCCCAGCATTTT.